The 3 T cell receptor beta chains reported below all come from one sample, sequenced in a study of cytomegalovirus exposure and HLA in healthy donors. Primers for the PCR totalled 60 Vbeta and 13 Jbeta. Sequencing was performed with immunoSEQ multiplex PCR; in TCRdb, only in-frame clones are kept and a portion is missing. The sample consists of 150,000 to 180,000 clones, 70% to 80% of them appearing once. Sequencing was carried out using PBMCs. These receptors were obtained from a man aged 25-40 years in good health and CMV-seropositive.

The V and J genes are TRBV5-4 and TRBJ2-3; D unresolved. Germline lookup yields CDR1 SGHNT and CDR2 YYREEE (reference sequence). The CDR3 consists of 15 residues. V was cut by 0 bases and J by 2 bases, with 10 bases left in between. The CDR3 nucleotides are TGTGCCAGCAGCTTGGCCGCGGAGTCCACAGATACGCAGTATTTT. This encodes CASSLAAESTDTQYF.

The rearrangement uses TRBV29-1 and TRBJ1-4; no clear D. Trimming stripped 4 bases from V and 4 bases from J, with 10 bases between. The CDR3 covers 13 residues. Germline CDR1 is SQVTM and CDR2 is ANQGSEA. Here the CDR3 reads CSVGGLGNEKLFF. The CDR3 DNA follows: TGCAGCGTTGGAGGTCTCGGTAATGAAAAACTGTTTTTT.

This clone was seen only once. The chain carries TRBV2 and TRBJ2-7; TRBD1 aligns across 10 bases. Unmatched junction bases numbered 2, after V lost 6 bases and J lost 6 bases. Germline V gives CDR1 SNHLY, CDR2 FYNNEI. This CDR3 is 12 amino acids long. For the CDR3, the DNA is TGTGCCAGCAGCTGGACAGGGGGCGAGCAGTACTTC. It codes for CASSWTGGEQYF.